These 24 T cell receptor beta chains were all obtained from the same sample, sequenced in a study of CD4+ T cells in melanoma. The data were produced by immunoSEQ multiplex PCR, yet TCRdb's version contains in-frame clones alone and is incomplete. Of about 6,900 clones in the sample, around 66% are singletons; the top ten hold approximately 23%. What was sequenced was cells from a culture (not recorded whether cultured in vitro). Source of these receptors: a human donor with melanoma.

This clone occurred a few times. The chain joins TRBV5-8 to TRBJ2-7; D not certain. CDR1 and CDR2 from the germline V gene are SGHTS and YDEGEE. The CDR3 totals 13 residues. Deletions cut 6 bases from V and 0 bases from J, with 10 bases between. The CDR3 protein is CASTWAHSYEQYF. CDR3 nucleotides: TGTGCCAGCACCTGGGCCCACTCCTACGAGCAGTACTTC.

This chain links TRBV7-2 with TRBJ2-1; no reliable D call. Trimming cost V 3 bases and J 7 bases, with 7 bases left between them. The CDR3 is 12 residues long. Germline CDR1 is SGHTA and CDR2 is FQGNSA. As DNA, the CDR3 is TGTGCCAGCAGCTTCCCCCCGAATGAGCAGTTCTTC. It yields the protein CASSFPPNEQFF.

The DNA of the CDR3 is TGTGCCAGCAGCAACGCGCAGGGATCCTACAATGAGCAGTTCTTC. It translates to CASSNAQGSYNEQFF. This chain links TRBV7-3 with TRBJ2-1; D may be TRBD1 (5 bases). CDR1 SGHTA and CDR2 FQGTGA come from the germline V gene. Trimming removed 5 bases at V and 1 base at J, with 12 bases between. CDR3 size: 15 residues.

V is TRBV28 and J is TRBJ2-3, with 10 bases that match TRBD1. V dropped 5 bases and J dropped 11; count of bases not matched to a gene: 16. Germline assignment: CDR1 MDHEN and CDR2 SYDVKM. The CDR3 sequence is 16 residues long. The CDR3 is CASSPLIRQGAPQQYF. Written as DNA, the CDR3 is TGTGCCAGCAGTCCACTCATACGACAGGGGGCGCCTCAGCAGTATTTT.

The J gene is TRBJ2-7, the V gene TRBV18, with D hard to call. The CDR3 totals 13 residues. The V gene lost 2 bases and the J gene lost 5 bases, with 10 bases spanning the gap. From germline, CDR1 is KGHSH and CDR2 LQKENI. The CDR3 sequence is CASSPFTDNEQYF. Written as DNA, the CDR3 is TGTGCCAGCTCACCATTCACAGACAACGAGCAGTACTTC.

This clone ranks as medium-sized. V usage is TRBV5-1 and J usage is TRBJ1-2, with TRBD1 identical over 7 bases. V was pared by 7 bases and J by 3 bases, with 15 bases of the junction left unmatched. The CDR3 length is 16 residues. The germline gives CDR1 SGHRS, CDR2 YFSETQ. The CDR3 spells CASGQNTGVKDYGYTF. The CDR3 bases are TGCGCCAGCGGGCAAAACACAGGGGTGAAAGACTATGGCTACACCTTC.

In this sample, this clone is large (0.1 to 1%). The V gene is TRBV10-1, the J gene TRBJ2-3, with a possible D match to TRBD2 (5 bases). Trimming left V 0 bases short and J 9 bases short, with 7 bases between. The CDR3 is made up of 12 amino acids. Germline V lookup: CDR1 WNHNN, CDR2 SYGVQD (reference sequence). Written as DNA, the CDR3 is TGCGCCAGCAGTGAGTCGACTACCACGCAGTATTTT. As protein: CASSESTTTQYF.

The J gene is TRBJ1-5, the V gene TRBV29-1; D unresolved. V was shortened by 5 bases and J by 7 bases, with 15 bases between the two germline ends. CDR3 length equals 13 residues. Looked up from germline, CDR1 is SQVTM and CDR2 is ANQGSEA. The DNA of the CDR3 is TGCAGCGTTTCCGGGGAACCCGGACAGCCCCAGCATTTT. It is translated as CSVSGEPGQPQHF.

The CDR3 protein is CASSALRGDTQYF. CDR3 coding DNA: TGTGCCAGCAGTGCCCTTAGGGGAGATACGCAGTATTTT. The chain joins TRBV6-4 to TRBJ2-3; perhaps TRBD1 as D (5 bases). V dropped 4 bases and J dropped 5 bases, with 10 bases sitting between them. Germline CDR1 reads MRHNA; CDR2 reads SNTAGT. There are 13 residues in the CDR3.

The rearrangement joins TRBV12-5 to TRBJ1-1, with D unresolved. The CDR3 extends over 13 amino acids. The V end lost 2 bases, the J end lost 5 bases, and 9 bases lay between the germline ends. Per the germline V gene, CDR1 is LGHNT and CDR2 is FRNRAP. The CDR3 sequence is CASGLTTVTEAFF. The CDR3 DNA reads as TGTGCTAGTGGTTTGACAACAGTGACTGAAGCTTTCTTT.

The chain joins TRBV3-1 (or the pseudogene TRBV3-2) to TRBJ1-3; possible D gene TRBD1, 5 bases. This CDR3 has 17 residues. Germline V gene lookup returns CDR1 LGHDT and CDR2 YNNKEL (reference sequence). Trimming removed 1 base from V and 4 bases from J, with 17 bases in between. DNA for the CDR3: TGTGCCAGCAGCCAAGCTTCTTCGGGGACGGGGGGAAACACCATATATTTT. It is translated as CASSQASSGTGGNTIYF.

The sample holds a few counts of this clone. The chain recombines TRBV5-6 with TRBJ2-1; D tentatively reads TRBD1 or TRBD2 (5 bases each). The length of the CDR3 is 16 residues. Per germline, CDR1 SGHDT and CDR2 YYEEEE. V was shortened by 3 bases and J by 0 bases, with 13 bases between the two germline ends. The CDR3 sequence is CASSWGFGDSYNEQFF. The CDR3 bases are TGTGCCAGCAGCTGGGGGTTCGGGGACTCCTACAATGAGCAGTTCTTC.

In its sample, this clone was seen once. The V gene is TRBV6-5, the J gene TRBJ1-2; 7 bases line up with TRBD1. Germline assignment: CDR1 MNHEY and CDR2 SVGAGI. The J segment lost 3 bases and the V segment lost 6 bases, leaving 4 bases of the junction unmatched. CDR3 length: 13 residues. The CDR3 coding sequence is TGTGCCAGCAGGCTTCAGGGGGACTATGGCTACACCTTC. Its protein product is CASRLQGDYGYTF.

The rearrangement links TRBV14 to TRBJ2-1, with D perhaps given as TRBD1 or TRBD2 (6 bases each). This CDR3 has 15 residues. Germline V CDR1 and CDR2: SGHDN, FVKESK. V was shortened by 6 bases and J by 7 bases, with 19 bases between the two germline ends. Written as DNA, the CDR3 is TGTGCCAGCAGTCCGGGGGTAGGGGGGCCGAATGAGCAGTTCTTC. It codes for CASSPGVGGPNEQFF.

V and J are TRBV10-3 and TRBJ1-1; D is possibly TRBD1 (6 bases). The CDR3 contains 15 residues. The V end lost 7 bases, the J end lost 2 bases, and 17 bases lay between the germline ends. Germline V gene data show CDR1 as ENHRY and CDR2 as SYGVKD. The DNA of the CDR3 is TGTGCCATCACGTCAGGGGCCGCCCCAAACACTGAAGCTTTCTTT. Residues: CAITSGAAPNTEAFF.

CDR3 DNA sequence: TGTGCCAGCAGTTGGGGGCTCGACCTCTCCAATGAGCAGTTCTTC. Its protein is CASSWGLDLSNEQFF. This chain links TRBV28 with TRBJ2-1; perhaps TRBD1 as D (6 bases). Trimming took 4 bases from V and 6 from J, leaving 16 bases between them. Germline CDR1 is MDHEN and CDR2 is SYDVKM. The CDR3 has 15 amino acids. The variable domain in full, completed from reference TRBV28 and TRBJ2-1, reads DVKVTQSSRYLVKRTGEKVFLECVQDMDHENMFWYRQDPGLGLRLIYFSYDVKMKEKGDIPEGYSVSREKKERFSLILESASTNQTSMYLCASSWGLDLSNEQFFGPGTRLTVL.

This clone occurred a few times. V usage is TRBV4-1 and J usage is TRBJ1-1; D is possibly TRBD1 (5 bases). Between the trimmed V and J ends, which lost 8 bases and 4 bases, there was a span of 11 bases. CDR1 and CDR2 from the germline V gene are MGHRA and YSYEKL. CDR3 length equals 12 residues. CDR3 coding DNA: TGCGCCAGCGGGGCCAGGTCCACTGAAGCTTTCTTT. As protein: CASGARSTEAFF.

The chain recombines TRBV27 with TRBJ2-1, with 7 bases matching TRBD2. The V gene end was trimmed by 3 bases and the J gene end by 2 bases; junction bases not matched to a gene: 7. Per the germline V gene, CDR1 is MNHEY and CDR2 is SMNVEV (reference sequence). The CDR3 totals 16 residues. The CDR3 is CASSFTRGLTYNEQFF. The CDR3 DNA is TGTGCCAGCAGTTTCACCCGGGGACTAACCTACAATGAGCAGTTCTTC.

CDR3 amino acids: CAISVASGVLTDTQYF. The DNA for the CDR3 is TGTGCCATCAGTGTAGCTAGCGGGGTCCTCACAGATACGCAGTATTTT. The chain combines TRBV10-3 with TRBJ2-3; TRBD2 aligns across 9 bases. The CDR3 sequence is 16 residues long. The junction had 7 bases not matched to a gene; V was cut back by 4 bases and J by 2 bases. Germline values: CDR1 ENHRY, CDR2 SYGVKD.

The chain carries TRBV5-8 and TRBJ1-6; possible D gene TRBD1, 5 bases. V dropped 7 bases and J dropped 9 bases, with 11 bases sitting between them. Germline lookup yields CDR1 SGHTS and CDR2 YDEGEE. The CDR3 covers 12 residues. CDR3 residues: CASWGWGSPLHF. DNA of the CDR3: TGTGCCAGCTGGGGCTGGGGTTCACCCCTCCACTTT.

This chain connects TRBV4-3 to TRBJ2-5; TRBD2 matches at 10 bases. Germline V gene lookup returns CDR1 LGHNA and CDR2 YSLEER. The CDR3 runs 20 residues. V lost 1 base, J lost 3 bases, and 17 bases stayed unmatched. CDR3 DNA: TGCGCCAGCAGCCAAGTTGGGAGGAGCGGGGGGGCCTGTCGGAAAGAGACCCAGTACTTC. Residues: CASSQVGRSGGACRKETQYF.

This clone came up once. The chain links TRBV3-1 (or the pseudogene TRBV3-2) to TRBJ1-2; D call uncertain. This CDR3 comprises 14 residues. V lost 4 bases and J 0 bases, leaving 9 bases between the germline ends. The germline V gene encodes CDR1 LGHDT and CDR2 YNNKEL (reference sequence). DNA for the CDR3: TGTGCCAGCAGCCCCGGTTCAGCTAACTATGGCTACACCTTC. Translating it yields CASSPGSANYGYTF.

Judged by abundance, this clone is medium-sized. V usage is TRBV21-1 and J usage is TRBJ1-1. TRBV21-1 is tagged as a pseudogene. The CDR3 consists of 14 residues. The CDR3 loop is CASSKPTANTEAFF. The CDR3 DNA reads TGTGCCAGCAGCAAACCAACGGCGAACACTGAAGCTTTCTTT.

This clone was seen only a few times. The genes are TRBV4-1 and TRBJ1-1; D gene unclear. The CDR3 spans 14 residues. The V end lost 5 bases, the J end lost 1 base, and 11 bases lay between the germline ends. CDR1 and CDR2 (germline): MGHRA, YSYEKL. CDR3 bases: TGCGCCAGCAGCGGGCCGTTAAGGAACACTGAAGCTTTCTTT. Encoded protein: CASSGPLRNTEAFF.